This TCR beta chain was profiled in a study of T cells in Graves' hyperthyroidism and ophthalmopathy. Study at large: The authors collected peripheral blood at initial diagnosis, before any treatment.

Amplification yielded TCR beta CDR3 regions, with RNA transcripts as the source. The study used the HTBI primer set for a first-round RT-PCR of the TCR CDR3. A single record per CDR3 protein comes from TCRdb applying MiXCR to the multiplex PCR reads. The sample gives hundreds of thousands of distinct CDR3 sequences, roughly 37% of which show up once; roughly 8.3% is in the top ten. General study findings and limits: Patients with ophthalmopathy were separated from those with stable hyperthyroidism by a 13 V-J model.

Absent ophthalmopathy progression within 18 months defined stable Graves' hyperthyroidism. Those with hyperthyroidism were 18 to 65 years old, newly diagnosed, and ill for under 2 months. This clonotype was picked up a small number of times. Antigen: not known. Compared with germline, one end of the junction differs, possibly owing to a read error. Sequencing was carried out using blood. This TCR was recovered from a young man with Graves' hyperthyroidism.

CDR3 region: CASSYVRDRVNQPQHF. CDR3 bases: TGTGCCAGCAGTTACGTCCGGGACAGGGTGAATCAGCCCCAGCATTTT. This chain joins TRBV10-3 and TRBJ1-5; 9 bases are shared with TRBD1. The CDR3 loop spans 16 amino acids. Germline V gene data show CDR1 as ENHRY and CDR2 as SYGVKD.